This TCR beta chain came from a study of CD8+CD57+ T cells in acquired aplastic anemia. At the level of the study: DNA per sorted CD4+ or CD8+ sample ranged roughly 0.18 to 30 ug, averaging 3.2 ug.

Whoever was chosen for sequencing had shown CD8+CD57+ cell expansion by flow cytometry. Patients uniformly had severe acquired aplastic anemia. Genomic DNA templated the TCR beta VDJ and CDR3 profiling. TCRdb ran MiXCR on the reads and lists one entry per CDR3 protein. The sample includes over 150,000 distinct CDR3 sequences, roughly three fifths seen only once; the top ten take about 39%. This TCR came from a human donor with aplastic anemia. Material for sequencing was sorted CD4+, CD8+, or CD8+CD57+ T cells (not recorded which) from PBMCs.

CDR3 sequence (DNA): TGTGCCAGTAGTATACGGGCGGCAGGGGGACCCAATCAGCCCCAGCATTTT. Translation: CASSIRAAGGPNQPQHF. The V and J genes are TRBV19 and TRBJ1-5, with TRBD1 identical over 7 bases. The germline CDR1 and CDR2 sequences are LNHDA and SQIVND (reference sequence). This CDR3 is built from 17 residues. V dropped 2 bases and J dropped 3; count of bases not matched to a gene: 10.